Following are 21 T cell receptor beta chains from one sample sequenced in a study of CD8 T cells in ankylosing spondylitis. These TCRs' antigens remain unknown. MiXCR, applied by TCRdb to the 5' RACE reads, yields one record per CDR3 protein. Of around 450,000 distinct CDR3 sequences detected, roughly a quarter appear once; the ten largest clones hold 0.89%. General study findings and limits: One TCR beta motif, made up of 7 or 8 highly homologous variants, appeared characteristic of ankylosing spondylitis blood.

Source material: blood, either unsorted or a sorted T cell fraction (not recorded which). The source of these receptors is a male donor with ankylosing spondylitis.

A few counts support this clonotype. The rearrangement joins TRBV3-1 to TRBJ1-1, with D perhaps matching TRBD1 (6 bases). Germline CDR1 and CDR2: LGHDT and YNNKEL (reference sequence). The ends were cut back, 1 base at V and 4 bases at J, with 13 bases in the middle. The CDR3 is made up of 15 amino acids. The CDR3 nucleotides are TGTGCCAGCAGCCAAGTGGGGGGGCAATTCACTGAAGCTTTCTTT. Translating it yields CASSQVGGQFTEAFF.

The chain uses TRBV3-1 and TRBJ2-2; TRBD1 aligns across 9 bases. CDR1 and CDR2 from the germline V gene are LGHDT and YNNKEL (reference sequence). V lost 9 bases, J lost 5 bases, and 7 bases stayed unmatched. This CDR3 comprises 14 residues. The CDR3 loop reads CASTQGAATGELFF. The CDR3 nucleotides read TGTGCCAGTACACAGGGGGCGGCGACCGGGGAGCTGTTTTTT.

The J gene is TRBJ2-3, the V gene TRBV29-1, with D possibly TRBD2 on 6 matching bases. Germline V gives CDR1 SQVTM, CDR2 ANQGSEA. Trimming stripped 6 bases from V and 4 bases from J, with 14 bases between. CDR3 length: 13 amino acids. CDR3 nucleotides: TGCAGCGTCAATCGGGAGCCTCCAGATACGCAGTATTTT. Protein: CSVNREPPDTQYF.

This clonotype was picked up a small number of times. The genes are TRBV20-1 and TRBJ2-2, with 8 bases fitting TRBD2. The CDR3 is made up of 14 amino acids. The junction had 2 bases not matched to a gene; V was cut back by 5 bases and J by 0 bases. The germline V gene encodes CDR1 DFQATT and CDR2 SNEGSKA (reference sequence). In DNA, the CDR3 is TGCAGTGCTTCCGGGAGGGCGAACACCGGGGAGCTGTTTTTT. Its translation is CSASGRANTGELFF.

V gene TRBV20-1 combines with J gene TRBJ2-7; TRBD2 is a possible D gene (5 bases). The germline V gene has CDR1 DFQATT and CDR2 SNEGSKA (reference sequence). Trimming cost V 3 bases and J 3 bases, with 12 bases left between them. The CDR3 runs to 13 residues. As DNA, the CDR3 is TGCAGTGCTAGCGGACGGGAAGGCTACGAGCAGTACTTC. It is translated as CSASGREGYEQYF.

The CDR3 loop is CASRRDRGSLTEAFF. The CDR3 DNA reads TGTGCCAGCAGGCGCGACAGGGGCTCTCTCACTGAAGCTTTCTTT. This chain uses TRBV6-1 with TRBJ1-1; TRBD1 agrees at 8 bases. CDR3 length equals 15 residues. The J segment lost 4 bases and the V segment lost 6 bases, leaving 10 bases of the junction unmatched. CDR1 and CDR2 (germline): MNHNS, SASEGT.

This clonotype was observed at least ten times. CDR3 DNA: TGCGCCAGCAGCCAAGCCCCGGGACTAGCGGGAGAACATGAGCAGTTCTTC. It codes for CASSQAPGLAGEHEQFF. This chain connects TRBV4-1 to TRBJ2-1, with 14 positions matching TRBD2. CDR1 is MGHRA, CDR2 YSYEKL, per germline. With 1 base clipped from V and 8 bases from J, the junction kept 7 bases outside the gene matches. There are 17 residues in the CDR3.

In this sample, this clonotype turned up a few times. The V and J genes are TRBV20-1 and TRBJ2-7; D uncertain. V lost 2 bases and J lost 2, with 7 bases in between. There are 12 residues in the CDR3. Germline V lookup: CDR1 DFQATT, CDR2 SNEGSKA (reference sequence). The CDR3 DNA reads as TGCAGTGCTAGATCTCAGACCTACGAGCAGTACTTC. Amino acids: CSARSQTYEQYF.

This clonotype was seen only a few times. The gene calls are TRBV20-1 and TRBJ1-1, with no clear D. CDR1 and CDR2 (germline): DFQATT, SNEGSKA (reference sequence). CDR3 length equals 11 residues. The V and J ends lost 7 bases and 4 bases respectively, with 10 bases between them. The CDR3 protein is CSVGQSTEAFF. The CDR3 nucleotides read TGCAGTGTGGGCCAGAGCACTGAAGCTTTCTTT.

The chain couples TRBV12-3 or TRBV12-4 to TRBJ2-3; D gene ambiguous. CDR3 length equals 12 residues. V was clipped by 6 bases and J by 7 bases, with 11 bases between them. The DNA of the CDR3 is TGTGCCAGCAGACTGACCGAGCATACGCAGTATTTT. Translating it yields CASRLTEHTQYF.

Many counts were recorded for this clonotype. The rearrangement links TRBV20-1 to TRBJ1-5; 8 nucleotides line up with TRBD1. V lost 2 bases, J lost 2 bases, and 2 bases stayed unmatched. This CDR3 region has 14 residues. In germline, CDR1 is DFQATT, CDR2 SNEGSKA (reference sequence). The CDR3 DNA sequence: TGCAGTGCTAGACAGGGGGCGCGCAATCAGCCCCAGCATTTT. It codes for CSARQGARNQPQHF.

The chain uses TRBV20-1 and TRBJ1-2; D gene unclear. V was pared by 0 bases and J by 0 bases, with 11 bases between. Germline V lookup: CDR1 DFQATT, CDR2 SNEGSKA (reference sequence). The CDR3 totals 15 residues. CDR3 coding DNA: TGCAGTGCTAGAGATTATGGGGAAGCTAACTATGGCTACACCTTC. This gives the protein CSARDYGEANYGYTF.

The sample holds a few counts of this clonotype. The chain couples TRBV12-3 or TRBV12-4 to TRBJ2-1; 9 nucleotides align to TRBD2. J lost 4 bases, V lost 7 bases, and 5 bases had no gene match. The CDR3 consists of 14 residues. The CDR3 sequence: CASIAGGWYNEQFF. CDR3 sequence (DNA): TGTGCCAGCATTGCGGGAGGGTGGTACAATGAGCAGTTCTTC.

This clonotype was seen a few times. The chain is built from TRBV3-1 and TRBJ2-2; the match to TRBD2 covers 10 bases. V was pared by 7 bases and J by 7 bases, with 9 bases of the junction left unmatched. This CDR3 has 15 residues. The germline V gene encodes CDR1 LGHDT and CDR2 YNNKEL (reference sequence). The CDR3 bases are TGTGCCAGCACCCTACGGCTAGCGGGAGTCGGGGAGCTGTTTTTT. It is translated as CASTLRLAGVGELFF.

The chain recombines TRBV5-1 with TRBJ2-5; unclear D gene. V lost 4 bases to trimming and J lost 4 bases, with 5 bases between them. CDR1 and CDR2 from the germline V gene are SGHRS and YFSETQ. This CDR3 spans 11 amino acids. The DNA of the CDR3 is TGCGCCAGCAGCGGAATAGAGACCCAGTACTTC. It encodes CASSGIETQYF.

The J gene is TRBJ1-5, the V gene TRBV20-1, with D tentatively TRBD1 (5 bases). This CDR3 is built from 12 residues. Germline CDR1 reads DFQATT; CDR2 reads SNEGSKA (reference sequence). Trimming shortened V by 6 bases and J by 2 bases, and 8 bases separated the two germline ends. The CDR3 reads CSALGGNQPQHF. For the CDR3, the DNA is TGCAGTGCCCTGGGGGGCAATCAGCCCCAGCATTTT.

The chain links TRBV20-1 to TRBJ2-3; D remains unclear. The length of the CDR3 is 17 residues. Germline assignment: CDR1 DFQATT and CDR2 SNEGSKA (reference sequence). V lost 5 bases to trimming and J lost 0 bases, with 21 bases between them. CDR3 coding DNA: TGCAGTGCTCCCGACCCCGGACGGATAACAAGCACAGATACGCAGTATTTT. This sequence encodes CSAPDPGRITSTDTQYF.

The sample holds a few counts of this clonotype. The chain combines TRBV7-9 with TRBJ1-3; TRBD1 might be the D (5 bases). Germline-derived CDR1 and CDR2 are SEHNR and FQNEAQ (reference sequence). Trimming pared 0 bases from V and 3 bases from J, leaving 6 bases between. There are 14 residues in the CDR3. CDR3 protein: CASSLAQGGNTIYF. The CDR3 DNA reads as TGTGCCAGCAGCTTAGCCCAGGGTGGAAACACCATATATTTT.

This clonotype came up many times. V is TRBV7-2 and J is TRBJ1-1; TRBD1 agrees at 10 bases. The CDR3 totals 15 residues. J lost 5 bases, V lost 5 bases, and 8 bases had no gene match. CDR1 is SGHTA, CDR2 FQGNSA, per germline. Here the CDR3 reads CASSKQGQGYTEAFF. For the CDR3, the DNA is TGTGCCAGCAGCAAACAGGGACAGGGGTATACTGAAGCTTTCTTT.

The chain links TRBV7-9 to TRBJ2-7, with D tentatively TRBD1 or TRBD2 (5 bases each). The CDR3 has 15 residues. Looked up from germline, CDR1 is SEHNR and CDR2 is FQNEAQ (reference sequence). Trimming stripped 1 base from V and 1 base from J, with 11 bases between. CDR3 bases: TGTGCCAGCAGCTTAGACTCCGGGGCGTCCTACGAGCAGTACTTC. This encodes CASSLDSGASYEQYF.

CDR3 sequence reads: CASSPPGLAGTGELFF. CDR3 nucleotide sequence: TGTGCCAGCAGCCCTCCGGGACTAGCAGGAACCGGGGAGCTGTTTTTT. This rearrangement joins TRBV2 to TRBJ2-2; 9 positions match TRBD2. Germline V gene sequence: CDR1 SNHLY, CDR2 FYNNEI. The V gene end was trimmed by 6 bases and the J gene end by 5 bases; junction bases not matched to a gene: 10. The CDR3 is 16 residues long. Full variable domain (missing parts from reference TRBV2 and TRBJ2-2): EPEVTQTPSHQVTQMGQEVILRCVPISNHLYFYWYRQILGQKVEFLVSFYNNEISEKSEIFDDQFSVERPDGSNFTLKIRSTKLEDSAMYFCASSPPGLAGTGELFFGEGSRLTVL.